Here is one T cell receptor beta chain with its context. This sample was taken from a study of T-cell reconstitution after alpha-beta-depleted transplantation in children. The CDR3 is 14 residues long. V dropped 8 bases and J dropped 0 bases, with 11 bases sitting between them. A TCRbeta library incorporating unique molecular identifiers was prepared. TCRdb used MiXCR to reprocess the PCR reads, holding one entry per CDR3 protein. The repertoire holds about 610,000 distinct CDR3 sequences, with roughly a tenth as singletons. This clonotype originated in a human donor who donated a stem cell graft to a child with acute myeloid leukemia. This chain links TRBV12-3 or TRBV12-4 with TRBJ1-5; D may be TRBD1 (6 bases). The sample in question was PBMCs from the stem cell graft donor, obtained from the stem cell graft. The CDR3 region is CASLRGASNQPQHF. The CDR3, as DNA: TGTGCCAGCCTTCGGGGGGCTAGCAATCAGCCCCAGCATTTT.